Below, one T cell receptor (beta chain) is given with its context. The antigen remains undetermined. The sample belongs to a study of radiation and T cells in renal cell carcinoma. Study outcomes and limitations: Pretreatment tumor biopsies were lacking, so baseline clonotypes are unknown. In blood, top tumor clones expanded by 2 weeks, shrinking by 4.

As for time point: baseline pretreatment blood. Treatment here: 15 Gy SBRT to primary tumor, nephrectomy 4 weeks later. Blood was sampled at baseline, 2 weeks and 4 weeks after SBRT. The CDR3 has 12 amino acids. V lost 7 bases and J lost 7, with 10 bases in between. CDR1 WSHSY and CDR2 SAAADI come from the germline V gene. Method: immunoSEQ multiplex PCR; TCRdb's copy keeps in-frame clones and lacks some. The sample has 45,000 to 65,000 clones; around 78% are singletons. The sample consisted of blood, taken from a patient whose treatment included radiotherapy and nephrectomy. This sequence was found in a man in his sixties with renal cell carcinoma. The chain is built from TRBV10-2 and TRBJ1-4; a possible D gene is TRBD1 (5 bases). CDR3 sequence: CASTRVGEKLFF. In nucleotides, the CDR3 is TGCGCCAGCACCAGGGTGGGTGAAAAACTGTTTTTT.